A selection of T cell receptor beta chains follows, all from one sample in a study of blood T cell repertoires in COVID-19. The table came from immunoSEQ multiplex PCR; TCRdb's copy has only in-frame clones and leaves some out. The sample lists about 99,000 clones; about 89% were seen once. The sequenced sample consisted of peripheral blood. The receptors stem from a human donor in a cohort sampled during active COVID-19. Both conserved end residues are part of each CDR3. The D gene is left open where the match is weak. A clone size is listed for some rows: how often the clone was seen (once, few, many), or a class if it is expanded.

v_gene: TRBV6-7; j_gene: TRBJ1-1; abundance: once; d_gene: TRBD1; CDR3nt: TGTGCCAGCATCCAGCCCCCGCTCGGGACAGGGCGATTCTACACTGAAGCTTTCTTT; CDR3aa: CASIQPPLGTGRFYTEAFF
v_gene: TRBV28; j_gene: TRBJ1-1; abundance: .; d_gene: .; CDR3nt: TGTGCCAGCAGAATTAGTGGGGCGGAAGCTTTCTTT; CDR3aa: CASRISGAEAFF
v_gene: TRBV7-6; j_gene: TRBJ2-1; abundance: .; d_gene: .; CDR3nt: TGTGCCAGCAGCCGGATCTCGGGGGCCTACAATGAGCAGTTCTTC; CDR3aa: CASSRISGAYNEQFF
v_gene: TRBV9; j_gene: TRBJ1-2; abundance: .; d_gene: .; CDR3nt: TGTGCCAGCAGCCCCCTGGGGCAGGGGAGCTACACCTTC; CDR3aa: CASSPLGQGSYTF
v_gene: TRBV2; j_gene: TRBJ2-6; abundance: .; d_gene: TRBD1; CDR3nt: TGTGCCAGCAGTCCACCCAGGGCTCCGGGACAGGTCTCCCCTGGGGCCAACGTCCTGACTTTC; CDR3aa: CASSPPRAPGQVSPGANVLTF
v_gene: TRBV11-2; j_gene: TRBJ1-5; abundance: .; d_gene: TRBD1; CDR3nt: TGTGCCAGCAGCTCTGGACAGGGGGCGGCAAATCAGCCCCAGCATTTT; CDR3aa: CASSSGQGAANQPQHF
v_gene: TRBV5-3; j_gene: TRBJ2-7; abundance: .; d_gene: .; CDR3nt: TGTGCCAGAAGCTTGTTCGATCAGGGTTTCTACGAGCAGTACTTC; CDR3aa: CARSLFDQGFYEQYF
v_gene: TRBV2; j_gene: TRBJ2-2; abundance: few; d_gene: TRBD2; CDR3nt: TGTGCCAGCAGGTGGACTAGCGGGGACACCGGGGAGCTGTTTTTT; CDR3aa: CASRWTSGDTGELFF
v_gene: TRBV11-2; j_gene: TRBJ1-5; abundance: .; d_gene: TRBD1; CDR3nt: TGTGCCAGCAGCGTAACAGGGGGCAATCAGCCCCAGCATTTT; CDR3aa: CASSVTGGNQPQHF
v_gene: TRBV19; j_gene: TRBJ1-5; abundance: .; d_gene: .; CDR3nt: TGTGCCAGTAGTATCAGGCCAGCAGATCAGCCCCAGCATTTT; CDR3aa: CASSIRPADQPQHF
v_gene: TRBV7-9; j_gene: TRBJ2-3; abundance: .; d_gene: TRBD2; CDR3nt: TGTGCCAGCAGCGACGGGACTAGCGGGACAGATACGCAGTATTTT; CDR3aa: CASSDGTSGTDTQYF
v_gene: TRBV9; j_gene: TRBJ2-1; abundance: .; d_gene: .; CDR3nt: TGTGCCAGCAGCGTAGGGATCCCCGGGAGGGGGACAGCGATTAATGAGCAGTTCTTC; CDR3aa: CASSVGIPGRGTAINEQFF
v_gene: TRBV18; j_gene: TRBJ2-2; abundance: .; d_gene: .; CDR3nt: TGTGCCAGCTCACCACAAGCCGCCATTTACACCGGGGAGCTGTTTTTT; CDR3aa: CASSPQAAIYTGELFF
v_gene: TRBV6-6; j_gene: TRBJ2-7; abundance: .; d_gene: TRBD2; CDR3nt: TGTGCCAGCAGCCTCGGGGGGGCCGGAGAGCAGTACTTC; CDR3aa: CASSLGGAGEQYF
v_gene: TRBV10-3; j_gene: TRBJ1-1; abundance: .; d_gene: TRBD1; CDR3nt: TGTGCCATCAGTGACTACGGGACAGGGCCCATGAACACTGAAGCTTTCTTT; CDR3aa: CAISDYGTGPMNTEAFF
v_gene: TRBV7-8; j_gene: TRBJ2-1; abundance: .; d_gene: .; CDR3nt: TGTGCCAGCAGCCCAGGGCATCGTTCCTACAATGAGCAGTTCTTC; CDR3aa: CASSPGHRSYNEQFF
v_gene: TRBV6-1; j_gene: TRBJ1-3; abundance: .; d_gene: TRBD1; CDR3nt: TGTGCCAGCAGTGCTGTGCGACAGGGGACTGGAAACACCATATATTTT; CDR3aa: CASSAVRQGTGNTIYF
v_gene: TRBV12-3/TRBV12-4; j_gene: TRBJ1-2; abundance: .; d_gene: .; CDR3nt: TGTGCCAGCAGTTGGGGGGACTATGGCTACACCTTC; CDR3aa: CASSWGDYGYTF
v_gene: TRBV29-1; j_gene: TRBJ2-5; abundance: .; d_gene: TRBD2; CDR3nt: TGCAGCGTTGAAGGTAGCGGGCGAGAGACCCAGTACTTC; CDR3aa: CSVEGSGRETQYF
v_gene: TRBV5-1; j_gene: TRBJ2-1; abundance: .; d_gene: .; CDR3nt: TGCGCCAGCAGCTGGCGGTGGGGCCTGATTCCCAATGAGCAGTTCTTC; CDR3aa: CASSWRWGLIPNEQFF
v_gene: TRBV9; j_gene: TRBJ1-3; abundance: .; d_gene: .; CDR3nt: TGTGCCAGCAGCGTAGACAGGTCGGGAAACACCATATATTTT; CDR3aa: CASSVDRSGNTIYF
v_gene: TRBV7-3; j_gene: TRBJ2-2; abundance: .; d_gene: .; CDR3nt: TGTGCCAGCAGCCAAGCCCCGGGTAGGGGCGGGGAGCTGTTTTTT; CDR3aa: CASSQAPGRGGELFF
v_gene: TRBV28; j_gene: TRBJ2-7; abundance: once; d_gene: .; CDR3nt: TGTGCCAGCACAGGATACTACGAGCAGTACTTC; CDR3aa: CASTGYYEQYF
v_gene: TRBV6-5; j_gene: TRBJ2-7; abundance: .; d_gene: TRBD1; CDR3nt: TGTGCCAGCAGCCCATACAGGGGCCCATCCTACGAGCAGTACTTC; CDR3aa: CASSPYRGPSYEQYF
v_gene: TRBV10-3; j_gene: TRBJ2-5; abundance: .; d_gene: .; CDR3nt: TGTGCCATTGCGATACAGGGTTACGAGACCCAGTACTTC; CDR3aa: CAIAIQGYETQYF
v_gene: TRBV27; j_gene: TRBJ2-7; abundance: few; d_gene: .; CDR3nt: TGTGCCAGCAGTTTAGTCGCGCGACAGTTTGTTGGCGAGCAGTACTTC; CDR3aa: CASSLVARQFVGEQYF
v_gene: TRBV28; j_gene: TRBJ1-1; abundance: .; d_gene: .; CDR3nt: TGTGCCAGCAGGCCCCAGGGGTCTATGACGAGTGAAGCTTTCTTT; CDR3aa: CASRPQGSMTSEAFF